The 15 T cell receptor beta chains below were found in one sample sequenced in a study of a mutant IDH1 vaccine in newly diagnosed glioma. No cognate antigen is known for these TCRs. Time point noted: week 23, last vaccination. With topical imiquimod, each dose of the vaccine consisted of 300 ug of mutant IDH1 20-mer peptide. Sequencing used immunoSEQ multiplex PCR; TCRdb keeps in-frame clones, though not all of them. The repertoire holds 60,000 or so clones, with approximately 84% as singletons. The sample consisted of PBMCs, taken from a glioma patient whose treatment included an IDH1 peptide vaccine. These receptors were collected from a man younger than 45 with glioma.

This chain connects TRBV5-1 to TRBJ2-7; TRBD1 matches at 8 bases. Germline lookup yields CDR1 SGHRS and CDR2 YFSETQ. This CDR3 is 13 amino acids long. Losses at the gene ends were 4 bases for V and 4 bases for J; bases not matched to a gene: 4. CDR3 coding DNA: TGCGCCAGCAGCCCCAGGGGGCGTTACGAGCAGTACTTC. Its translation is CASSPRGRYEQYF.

The chain recombines TRBV19 with TRBJ2-5; D might be TRBD1 or TRBD2, each matching 5 bases. Germline V gene data show CDR1 as LNHDA and CDR2 as SQIVND (reference sequence). There are 14 residues in the CDR3. V was trimmed by 0 bases and J by 7 bases, leaving 12 bases between them. CDR3 sequence reads: CASSIDGTPRTQYF. For the CDR3, the DNA is TGTGCCAGTAGTATAGATGGGACGCCGCGGACCCAGTACTTC.

The chain carries TRBV2 and TRBJ1-5; 8 bases align to TRBD1. The CDR3 consists of 12 residues. The junction had 9 bases not matched to a gene; V was cut back by 6 bases and J by 14 bases. CDR1 SNHLY and CDR2 FYNNEI come from the germline V gene. The CDR3 DNA reads TGTGCCAGCAGGCGACAGGGACAGGTAGAGCATTTT. Its translation: CASRRQGQVEHF.

This clone showed up just a few times. The genes are TRBV11-2 and TRBJ2-5, with 7 nucleotides matching TRBD2. With 8 bases clipped from V and 7 bases from J, the junction kept 13 bases outside the gene matches. This CDR3 comprises 14 residues. CDR1 is SGHAT and CDR2 is FQNNGV in the germline V gene. This CDR3 reads CASAPGGRKGTQYF. As DNA, the CDR3 is TGTGCCAGCGCCCCCGGCGGGAGAAAGGGGACCCAGTACTTC.

This clone was seen a single time. The rearrangement uses TRBV6-1 and TRBJ2-6, with a tentative D call TRBD1 (5 bases). From germline, CDR1 is MNHNS and CDR2 SASEGT. The CDR3 consists of 15 residues. Trimming removed 8 bases at V and 0 bases at J, with 11 bases between. CDR3 in amino acids: CASGTGYSGANVLTF. The CDR3 DNA is TGTGCCAGCGGAACAGGTTACTCTGGGGCCAACGTCCTGACTTTC.

This chain links TRBV28 with TRBJ2-1; possible D gene TRBD2, 7 bases. Per germline, CDR1 MDHEN and CDR2 SYDVKM. The V end lost 4 bases, the J end lost 0 bases, and 10 bases lay between the germline ends. The CDR3 length is 15 residues. CDR3 coding DNA: TGTGCCAGCAGTTGGGGGGGCCTCTCCTACAATGAGCAGTTCTTC. Translating gives CASSWGGLSYNEQFF.

As DNA, the CDR3 is TGTGCCAGCAGTGCCTCGGGACAGTATAGCAATCAGCCCCAGCATTTT. It specifies CASSASGQYSNQPQHF. V and J are TRBV28 and TRBJ1-5; 7 bases are shared with TRBD1. The CDR3 covers 16 residues. Germline trimming cut 5 bases from V and 0 bases from J; bases unmatched to any gene: 7. Germline V gives CDR1 MDHEN, CDR2 SYDVKM.

This clone was observed a single time. The V and J genes are TRBV7-9 and TRBJ1-2; unclear D gene. Germline V lookup: CDR1 SEHNR, CDR2 FQNEAQ (reference sequence). This CDR3 is 15 amino acids long. Trimming stripped 5 bases from V and 5 bases from J, with 18 bases between. CDR3 DNA: TGTGCCAGCAGCCCCGGACGGAGGGTAGAGTATGGCTACACCTTC. This translates into CASSPGRRVEYGYTF.

The chain combines TRBV18 with TRBJ2-7; no definite D call. The CDR3 totals 16 residues. V was trimmed by 5 bases and J by 7 bases, leaving 24 bases between them. In germline, CDR1 is KGHSH, CDR2 LQKENI. CDR3 sequence reads: CASSSGPPVSVREQYF. The CDR3 coding sequence is TGTGCCAGCTCATCGGGTCCGCCAGTTTCCGTCCGGGAGCAGTACTTC.

The chain employs TRBV2 and TRBJ2-1; D unclear. The CDR3 is made up of 15 amino acids. Germline values: CDR1 SNHLY, CDR2 FYNNEI. V lost 7 bases to trimming and J lost 8 bases, with 21 bases between them. The CDR3 protein is CASIRESPYVDEQFF. The DNA for the CDR3 is TGTGCCAGCATACGCGAGAGTCCATATGTCGATGAGCAGTTCTTC.

The chain's CDR3 is CASSFNKGSEQFF. In DNA form, the CDR3 reads TGTGCCAGCAGCTTTAATAAGGGAAGTGAGCAGTTCTTC. J is TRBJ2-1 and V is TRBV7-2, with no clear D. Germline assignment: CDR1 SGHTA and CDR2 FQGNSA. Between the trimmed V and J ends, which lost 3 bases and 9 bases, there was a span of 12 bases. The CDR3 totals 13 residues.

The chain links TRBV6-6 to TRBJ2-5, with D perhaps matching TRBD1 (5 bases). With 7 bases removed from V and 5 bases from J, the gap between germline ends came to 8 bases. CDR3 size: 11 residues. Germline V gene lookup returns CDR1 MNHNY and CDR2 SVGAGI (reference sequence). The CDR3 nucleotides are TGTGCCAGCACTAAGGGGGAGACCCAGTACTTC. Protein sequence: CASTKGETQYF.

The gene calls are TRBV18 and TRBJ2-3; D remains unclear. The CDR3 is made up of 13 amino acids. The V and J ends lost 1 base and 4 bases respectively, with 6 bases between them. Germline V gives CDR1 KGHSH, CDR2 LQKENI. Written as DNA, the CDR3 is TGTGCCAGCTCACCACAGAAGGCAGATACGCAGTATTTT. This gives the protein CASSPQKADTQYF.

This chain links TRBV27 with TRBJ1-4, with TRBD1 as a possible D gene (5 bases). There are 14 residues in the CDR3. Per germline, CDR1 MNHEY and CDR2 SMNVEV (reference sequence). The V gene lost 5 bases and the J gene lost 8 bases, with 15 bases spanning the gap. CDR3 loop: CASSLEGINEKLFF. Here the CDR3 DNA reads TGTGCCAGCAGTCTAGAGGGGATTAACGAAAAACTGTTTTTT.

The genes are TRBV2 and TRBJ2-2; the D gene is possibly TRBD1 (5 bases). V shed 7 bases and J shed 0 bases, with 12 bases lying between them. The CDR3 consists of 15 residues. The germline V gene encodes CDR1 SNHLY and CDR2 FYNNEI. The CDR3 reads CASNIAGTNTGELFF. In nucleotides, the CDR3 is TGTGCCAGCAATATCGCAGGGACGAACACCGGGGAGCTGTTTTTT.